This T cell receptor beta chain was sequenced for a study of beta chain features in type 1 diabetes. Study-level results: Cells that show high TCR expression could be over-represented by cDNA sequencing. The naive, central memory and Treg TCRB repertoires of patients appeared to be more similar to one another than those of healthy donors.

The CDR3 runs to 14 residues. Germline V lookup: CDR1 SNHLY, CDR2 FYNNEI. V was shortened by 5 bases and J by 1 base, with 10 bases between the two germline ends. The study reverse transcribed the entire isolated RNA, so it sequenced expressed TCRB transcripts. Assay used: immunoSEQ multiplex PCR; TCRdb lists only in-frame clones, some missing. The sample lists 450,000 or so clones; approximately 10% were seen once. All of the sorted populations showed purity greater than 98%. As regards this clone: Its specificity is not known.

The chain carries TRBV2 and TRBJ2-3; the D is unclear. The TCR originated in a woman between 18 and 29 years old in good health. The specimen sequenced was naive CD4+ T cells from blood. The CDR3 region is CASSYLQRTDTQYF. The CDR3 coding sequence is TGTGCCAGCAGTTACCTACAGCGCACAGATACGCAGTATTTT.